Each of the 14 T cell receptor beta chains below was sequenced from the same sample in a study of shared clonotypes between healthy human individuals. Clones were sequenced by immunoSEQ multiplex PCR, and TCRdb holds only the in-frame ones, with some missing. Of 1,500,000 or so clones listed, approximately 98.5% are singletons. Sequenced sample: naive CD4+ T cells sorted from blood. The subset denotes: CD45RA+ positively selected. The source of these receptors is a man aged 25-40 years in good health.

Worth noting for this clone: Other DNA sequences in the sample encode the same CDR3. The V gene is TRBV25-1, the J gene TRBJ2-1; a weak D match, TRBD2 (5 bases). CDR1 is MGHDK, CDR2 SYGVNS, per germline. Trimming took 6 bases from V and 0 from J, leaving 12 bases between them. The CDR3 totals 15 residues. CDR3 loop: CASSESGSSYNEQFF. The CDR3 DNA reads TGTGCCAGCAGCGAAAGCGGAAGCTCCTACAATGAGCAGTTCTTC.

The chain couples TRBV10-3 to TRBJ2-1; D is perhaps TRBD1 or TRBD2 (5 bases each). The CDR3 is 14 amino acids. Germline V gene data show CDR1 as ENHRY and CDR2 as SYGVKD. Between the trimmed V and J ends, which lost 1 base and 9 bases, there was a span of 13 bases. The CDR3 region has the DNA TGTGCCATCAGTGAGTTGGGGGAGAGGGCTGAGCAGTTCTTC. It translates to CAISELGERAEQFF.

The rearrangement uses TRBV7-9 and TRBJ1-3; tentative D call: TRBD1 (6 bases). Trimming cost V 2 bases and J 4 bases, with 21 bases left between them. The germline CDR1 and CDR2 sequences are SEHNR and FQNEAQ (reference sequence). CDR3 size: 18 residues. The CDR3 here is CASSLSRGDTKIGNTIYF. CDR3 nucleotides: TGTGCCAGCAGCTTATCTCGAGGGGACACAAAAATCGGAAACACCATATATTTT.

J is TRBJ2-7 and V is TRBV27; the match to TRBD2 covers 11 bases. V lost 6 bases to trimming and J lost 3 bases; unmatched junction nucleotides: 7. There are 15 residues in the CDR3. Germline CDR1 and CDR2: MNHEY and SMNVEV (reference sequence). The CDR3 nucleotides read TGTGCCAGCAGCATAGCGGGAGGGTCGATCTACGAGCAGTACTTC. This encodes CASSIAGGSIYEQYF.

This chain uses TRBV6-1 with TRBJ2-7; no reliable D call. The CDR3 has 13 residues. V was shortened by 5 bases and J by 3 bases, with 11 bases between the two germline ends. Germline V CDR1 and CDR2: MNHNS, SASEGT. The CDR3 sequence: CASSHAEIYEQYF. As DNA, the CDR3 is TGTGCCAGCAGTCATGCCGAAATCTACGAGCAGTACTTC.

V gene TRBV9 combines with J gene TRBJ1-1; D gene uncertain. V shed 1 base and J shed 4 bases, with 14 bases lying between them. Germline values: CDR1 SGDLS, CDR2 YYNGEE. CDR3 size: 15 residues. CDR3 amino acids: CASSVTPGPGTEAFF. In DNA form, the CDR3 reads TGTGCCAGCAGCGTAACCCCCGGGCCGGGCACTGAAGCTTTCTTT.

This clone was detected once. The CDR3, as DNA: TGTGCCAGCTCACGGGCTGAAGGAGGATCCTATGGCTACACCTTC. Protein: CASSRAEGGSYGYTF. The V and J genes are TRBV18 and TRBJ1-2; D remains unclear. The CDR3 totals 15 residues. The germline V and J ends were trimmed by 4 bases and 4 bases, with 16 bases remaining between them. The germline CDR1 and CDR2 sequences are KGHSH and LQKENI.

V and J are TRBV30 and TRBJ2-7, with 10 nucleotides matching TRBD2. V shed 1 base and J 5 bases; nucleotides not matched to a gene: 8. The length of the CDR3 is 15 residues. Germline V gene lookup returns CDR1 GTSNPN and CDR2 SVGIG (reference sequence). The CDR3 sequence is CAWSGLAGVADEQYF. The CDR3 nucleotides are TGTGCCTGGAGTGGGCTAGCGGGAGTAGCGGACGAGCAGTACTTC.

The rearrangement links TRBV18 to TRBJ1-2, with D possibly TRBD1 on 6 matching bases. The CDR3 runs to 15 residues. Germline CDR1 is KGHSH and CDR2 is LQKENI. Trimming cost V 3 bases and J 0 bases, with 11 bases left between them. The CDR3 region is CASSPDRLANYGYTF. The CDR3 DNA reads TGTGCCAGCTCACCGGACAGATTAGCTAACTATGGCTACACCTTC.

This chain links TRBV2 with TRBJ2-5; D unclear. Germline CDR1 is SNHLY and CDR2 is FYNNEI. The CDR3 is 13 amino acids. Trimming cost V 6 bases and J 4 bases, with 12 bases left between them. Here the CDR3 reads CASRGLERETQYF. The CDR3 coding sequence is TGTGCCAGCAGGGGCCTAGAGCGAGAGACCCAGTACTTC.

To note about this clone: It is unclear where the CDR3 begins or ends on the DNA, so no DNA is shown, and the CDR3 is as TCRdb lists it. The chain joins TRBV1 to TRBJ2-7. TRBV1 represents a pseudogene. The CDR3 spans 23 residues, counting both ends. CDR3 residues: CTSSPPVVLWAHGEQYFGPGWDF.

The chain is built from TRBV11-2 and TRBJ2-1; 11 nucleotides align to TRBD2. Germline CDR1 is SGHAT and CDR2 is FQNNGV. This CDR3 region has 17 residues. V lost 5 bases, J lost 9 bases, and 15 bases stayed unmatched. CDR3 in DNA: TGTGCCAGCAGCACCAGTGCCCCTAGCGGGAGGAGGGTTGAGCAGTTCTTC. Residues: CASSTSAPSGRRVEQFF.

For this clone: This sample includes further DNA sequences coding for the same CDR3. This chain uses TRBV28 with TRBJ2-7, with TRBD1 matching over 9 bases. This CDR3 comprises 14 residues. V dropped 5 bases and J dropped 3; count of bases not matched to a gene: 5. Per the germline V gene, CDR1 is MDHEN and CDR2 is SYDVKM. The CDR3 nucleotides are TGTGCCAGCAGTAGCGGGACAGGGTTCTACGAGCAGTACTTC. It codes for CASSSGTGFYEQYF.

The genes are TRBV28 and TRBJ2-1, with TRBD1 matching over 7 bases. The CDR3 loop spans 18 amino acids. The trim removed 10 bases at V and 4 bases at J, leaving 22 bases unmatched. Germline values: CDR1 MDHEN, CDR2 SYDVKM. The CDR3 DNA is TGTGCCAACCCAGGCGACAGGGCCCTAGTGAACTGGTACAATGAGCAGTTCTTC. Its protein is CANPGDRALVNWYNEQFF.